The source of this T cell receptor beta chain is a study of T-cell reconstitution after alpha-beta-depleted transplantation in children. Unique molecular identifiers were used in preparing the TCRbeta library. One entry per CDR3 protein, called by TCRdb with MiXCR from the PCR reads. The sample holds hundreds of thousands of distinct CDR3 sequences, about 12% seen once. Concerning this clonotype: Relative to the germline gene, one junction end is altered; a read error may explain this.

The clonotype originates from a human donor who donated a stem cell graft to a child with combined immunodeficiency. This specimen was PBMCs from the stem cell graft donor, taken from the stem cell graft.

The CDR3: CSSSYATVVTDTQYF. The DNA for the CDR3 is TGTTCCAGCAGTTACGCGACAGTAGTCACAGATACGCAGTATTTT. The rearrangement joins TRBV6-2 or TRBV6-3 to TRBJ2-3; D possibly corresponds to TRBD1 (5 bases). The germline V gene has CDR1 MNHEY and CDR2 SVGEGT. The CDR3 totals 15 residues.